These 9 T cell receptor beta chains originate from one sample sequenced in a study of T-cell memory formation after mild COVID-19. TCRdb used MiXCR to reprocess the 5' RACE reads, holding one entry per CDR3 protein. The table shows 300,000 to 350,000 distinct CDR3 sequences, with roughly 13% occurring only once. The sample was PBMCs or a T cell subset sorted from them (not recorded which). All receptors derive from a man aged 18 to 29 who had mild COVID-19 (a few samples of this study predate the infection). Cell type and time point are not known.

The V and J genes are TRBV6-5 and TRBJ2-5; TRBD1 is a possible D gene (5 bases). Germline CDR1 MNHEY, CDR2 SVGAGI. The V and J ends lost 5 bases and 1 base respectively, with 8 bases between them. This CDR3 region has 13 residues. CDR3 in amino acids: CASSPQVQETQYF. The CDR3 coding sequence is TGTGCCAGCAGTCCACAGGTCCAAGAGACCCAGTACTTC.

In this sample, this clonotype turned up a few times. This chain joins TRBV19 and TRBJ2-3; no firm D call. Germline CDR1 LNHDA, CDR2 SQIVND (reference sequence). This CDR3 has 15 amino acids. Trimming left V 7 bases short and J 0 bases short, with 14 bases between. This CDR3 reads CASMRSQLSTDTQYF. CDR3 sequence (DNA): TGTGCCAGTATGAGGTCCCAGTTAAGCACAGATACGCAGTATTTT.

V gene TRBV9 combines with J gene TRBJ2-3; 9 bases line up with TRBD2. V shed 0 bases, J shed 1 base, and the junction held 3 bases outside the gene matches. CDR3 length equals 16 residues. Per the germline V gene, CDR1 is SGDLS and CDR2 is YYNGEE. The CDR3 loop is CASSVGASGGTDTQYF. Written as DNA, the CDR3 is TGTGCCAGCAGCGTAGGTGCTAGCGGGGGCACAGATACGCAGTATTTT.

This clonotype appeared a few times. The chain is built from TRBV18 and TRBJ2-7; no definite D call. The CDR3 sequence is 14 residues long. V shed 4 bases and J shed 7 bases, with 17 bases lying between them. Germline-derived CDR1 and CDR2 are KGHSH and LQKENI. The CDR3 DNA follows: TGTGCCAGCTCACTGCAGAGAAGATACGAAGAGCAGTACTTC. Translation: CASSLQRRYEEQYF.

This clonotype showed up just a few times. The genes are TRBV7-2 and TRBJ1-2, with D perhaps TRBD1 (6 bases). Germline V lookup: CDR1 SGHTA, CDR2 FQGNSA. The CDR3 is made up of 14 amino acids. Trimming removed 3 bases from V and 3 bases from J, with 11 bases in between. The CDR3 protein is CASSFPQGHYGYTF. In nucleotides, the CDR3 is TGTGCCAGCAGCTTTCCACAGGGCCACTATGGCTACACCTTC.

The chain has TRBV6-5 and TRBJ2-1; D unresolved. The CDR3 sequence is 13 residues long. Trimming shortened V by 0 bases and J by 7 bases, and 7 bases separated the two germline ends. Per the germline V gene, CDR1 is MNHEY and CDR2 is SVGAGI. The CDR3 region is CASSYSPRNEQFF. The CDR3, as DNA: TGTGCCAGCAGTTACTCACCTAGAAATGAGCAGTTCTTC.

This clonotype was picked up a small number of times. This chain joins TRBV6-2 or TRBV6-3 and TRBJ2-7; no firm D call. From germline, CDR1 is MNHEY and CDR2 SVGEGT. CDR3 length: 13 residues. V dropped 5 bases and J dropped 5 bases, with 13 bases sitting between them. This chain's CDR3 is CASSPILLDEQYV. The CDR3 coding sequence is TGTGCCAGCAGTCCGATCTTGCTCGACGAGCAGTACGTC.

CDR3 sequence (DNA): TGTGCCAGCGGGGGGGCCTACGAGCAGTACTTC. Amino acid sequence: CASGGAYEQYF. The genes are TRBV7-9 and TRBJ2-7, with TRBD2 matching over 7 bases. The CDR3 is 11 residues long. Germline assignment: CDR1 SEHNR and CDR2 FQNEAQ (reference sequence). The junction had 0 bases not matched to a gene; V was cut back by 8 bases and J by 2 bases.

In this sample, this clonotype turned up a few times. This chain connects TRBV5-1 to TRBJ2-1; D may be TRBD2 (5 bases). The germline V gene has CDR1 SGHRS and CDR2 YFSETQ. The CDR3 spans 14 residues. Trimming left V 7 bases short and J 4 bases short, with 15 bases between. CDR3 coding DNA: TGCGCCAGCGATGCGGGCGAAAGGTACAATGAGCAGTTCTTC. It yields the protein CASDAGERYNEQFF.